This passage covers 8 T cell receptor beta chains from one sample sequenced in a study of blood T cell repertoires in COVID-19. The data were produced by immunoSEQ multiplex PCR, yet TCRdb's version contains in-frame clones alone and is incomplete. The sample has some 200,000 clones, around 80% seen once. Sequencing was performed on peripheral blood. The receptor set was obtained from a man aged 25-45 years with active or convalescent COVID-19.

This clone occurred once. The chain couples TRBV19 to TRBJ2-1; TRBD1 might be the D (5 bases). V shed 3 bases and J shed 6 bases, with 15 bases lying between them. Per the germline V gene, CDR1 is LNHDA and CDR2 is SQIVND (reference sequence). The CDR3 length is 15 residues. CDR3 sequence (DNA): TGTGCCAGTAGTATTGGACAAGGTTGGGTCAATGAGCAGTTCTTC. The encoded protein is CASSIGQGWVNEQFF.

The V and J genes are TRBV6-5 and TRBJ2-5, with D possibly being TRBD1 (6 bases). Germline CDR1 MNHEY, CDR2 SVGAGI. Trimming took off 5 bases at V and 4 bases at J, with 8 bases between the two ends. The CDR3 is made up of 12 amino acids. The CDR3 DNA follows: TGTGCCAGCAGTCAACAGGGAGAGACCCAGTACTTC. Its translation: CASSQQGETQYF.

The CDR3 region is CASSYPSLAGDYEQYF. The DNA for the CDR3 is TGTGCCAGCAGTTACCCATCGCTAGCGGGGGACTACGAGCAGTACTTC. The chain couples TRBV6-2 or TRBV6-3 to TRBJ2-7; 10 nucleotides line up with TRBD2. There are 16 residues in the CDR3. Trimming cost V 2 bases and J 3 bases; bases outside gene matches: 7. Germline values: CDR1 MNHEY, CDR2 SVGEGT.

The chain carries TRBV29-1 and TRBJ1-5; no clear D gene. V lost 4 bases to trimming and J lost 0 bases, with 7 bases between them. CDR3 size: 13 residues. Germline loops: CDR1 SQVTM, CDR2 ANQGSEA. The CDR3, as DNA: TGCAGCGTTGGGACTTCTAGCAATCAGCCCCAGCATTTT. Translation gives CSVGTSSNQPQHF.

This rearrangement joins TRBV2 to TRBJ2-2, with D perhaps matching TRBD1 (6 bases). V was shortened by 10 bases and J by 3 bases, with 18 bases between the two germline ends. The germline V gene encodes CDR1 SNHLY and CDR2 FYNNEI. The CDR3 runs to 15 residues. CDR3 sequence reads: CANPPGALDTGELFF. DNA for the CDR3: TGTGCCAACCCACCAGGGGCGCTCGACACCGGGGAGCTGTTTTTT.

This chain links TRBV6-5 with TRBJ2-7; 10 bases fit TRBD1. Germline CDR1 reads MNHEY; CDR2 reads SVGAGI. V shed 7 bases, J shed 5 bases, and the junction held 5 bases outside the gene matches. The CDR3 length is 13 residues. The CDR3 spells CASTRTGGHEQYF. CDR3 in DNA: TGTGCCAGCACTAGGACAGGGGGACACGAGCAGTACTTC.

This clone was seen only a few times. The V and J genes are TRBV6-5 and TRBJ1-6, with 7 bases aligning to TRBD1. With V trimmed by 6 bases and J by 5 bases, 4 bases remained unmatched. The germline CDR1 and CDR2 sequences are MNHEY and SVGAGI. The CDR3 consists of 14 residues. The CDR3 sequence: CASRVTGDNSPLHF. For the CDR3, the DNA is TGTGCCAGCAGAGTTACAGGGGATAATTCACCCCTCCACTTT.

The chain is built from TRBV10-1 and TRBJ2-6; 9 bases fit TRBD1. CDR3 size: 16 residues. V shed 6 bases, J shed 0 bases, and the junction held 3 bases outside the gene matches. The germline V gene encodes CDR1 WNHNN and CDR2 SYGVQD (reference sequence). The CDR3 nucleotides are TGCGCCAGCAGAACAGGGGGCATCTCTGGGGCCAACGTCCTGACTTTC. This gives the protein CASRTGGISGANVLTF.